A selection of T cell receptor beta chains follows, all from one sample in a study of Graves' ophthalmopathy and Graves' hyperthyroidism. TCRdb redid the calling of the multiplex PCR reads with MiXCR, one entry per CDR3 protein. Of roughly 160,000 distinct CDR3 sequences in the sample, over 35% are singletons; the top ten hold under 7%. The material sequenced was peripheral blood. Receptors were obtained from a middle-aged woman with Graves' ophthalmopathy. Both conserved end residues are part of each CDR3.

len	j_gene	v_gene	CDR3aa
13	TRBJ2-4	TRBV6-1	CASKDRQENIQYF
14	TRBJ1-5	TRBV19	CASSKGVRNQPQHF
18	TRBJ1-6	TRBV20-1	CSARDRGTGGNRNSPLHF
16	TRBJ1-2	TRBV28	CASSLPPGQPLYGYTF
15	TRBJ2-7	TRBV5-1	CASSLMGDLNYEQYF
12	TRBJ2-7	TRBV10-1	CASSGTGNEQYF
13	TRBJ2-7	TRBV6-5	CASIRTGSYEQYF
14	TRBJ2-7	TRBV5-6	CASSSDQGIYEQYF
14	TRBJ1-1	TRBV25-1	CASSDSQVNTEAFF
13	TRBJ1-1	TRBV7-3	CASSLDRSTEAFF
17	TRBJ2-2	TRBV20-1	CSARDHELAENTGELFF
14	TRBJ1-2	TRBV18	CASSRTGSHYGYTF
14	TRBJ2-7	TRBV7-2	CASRLHRDSIEQYF
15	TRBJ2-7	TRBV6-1	CASSLSGATAYEQYF
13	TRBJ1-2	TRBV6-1	CATNFGRTYGYTF
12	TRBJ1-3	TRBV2	CARGQVGNTIYF
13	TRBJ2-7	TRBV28	CASSLSANYEQYF
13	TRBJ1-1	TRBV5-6	CASIMGGYTEAFF
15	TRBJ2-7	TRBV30	CAWSAGLGFSYEQYF
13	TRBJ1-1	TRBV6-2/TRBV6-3	CASSPSGVTEAFF
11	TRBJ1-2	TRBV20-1	CRGPGNYGYTF
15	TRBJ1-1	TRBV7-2	CASSLANRANTEAFF
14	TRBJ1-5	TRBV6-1	CASSGLPGYQPQHF